This T cell receptor beta chain was sequenced for a study of cytomegalovirus exposure and HLA in healthy donors. Study-level information: The approximately 130 validation repertoires matched the roughly 700 first-cohort repertoires in platform, a later analysis reported. Overall study results and limits: The study found most TCR sequences rare, yet found some public TCRs in many donors. Cytomegalovirus-associated TCR beta chains were listed, numbering around 150.

Assay: immunoSEQ multiplex PCR; the TCRdb copy retains only in-frame clones and omits some. This sample has about 330,000 clones, with 75% to 90% found just once. Remarks on this clone: The antigen is unknown.

The CDR3 is 14 amino acids. V was cut by 0 bases and J by 4 bases, with 9 bases left in between. Germline-derived CDR1 and CDR2 are LGHNA and YSLEER. The source is a woman aged 25 to 39 in good health and CMV-seropositive. V usage is TRBV4-3 and J usage is TRBJ1-1; D ambiguous. The sample consisted of PBMCs. The CDR3 DNA sequence: TGCGCCAGCAGCCAAGAAACGAGGTTCACTGAAGCTTTCTTT. This encodes CASSQETRFTEAFF.